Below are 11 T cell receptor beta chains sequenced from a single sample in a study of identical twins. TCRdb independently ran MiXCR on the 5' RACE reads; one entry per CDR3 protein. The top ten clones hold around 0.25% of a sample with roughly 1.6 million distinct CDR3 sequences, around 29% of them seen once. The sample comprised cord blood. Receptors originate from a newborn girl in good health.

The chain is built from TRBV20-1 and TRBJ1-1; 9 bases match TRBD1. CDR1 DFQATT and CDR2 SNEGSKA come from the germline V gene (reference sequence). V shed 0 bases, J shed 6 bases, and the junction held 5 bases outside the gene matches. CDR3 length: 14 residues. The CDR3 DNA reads TGCAGTGCTAGAGATCCCCGGACAGGGGCTGAAGCTTTCTTT. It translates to CSARDPRTGAEAFF.

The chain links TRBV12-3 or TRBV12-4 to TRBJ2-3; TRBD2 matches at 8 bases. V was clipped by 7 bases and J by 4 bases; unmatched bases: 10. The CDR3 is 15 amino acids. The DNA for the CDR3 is TGTGCCAGCACCCCTGGGAGAGCGGGAGCAGATACGCAGTATTTT. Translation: CASTPGRAGADTQYF.

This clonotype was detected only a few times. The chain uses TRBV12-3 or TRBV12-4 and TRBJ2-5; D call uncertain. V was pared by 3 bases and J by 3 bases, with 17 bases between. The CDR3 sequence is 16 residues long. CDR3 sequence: CASSFRARRKEETQYF. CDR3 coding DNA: TGTGCCAGCAGTTTTCGGGCCCGACGTAAAGAAGAGACCCAGTACTTC.

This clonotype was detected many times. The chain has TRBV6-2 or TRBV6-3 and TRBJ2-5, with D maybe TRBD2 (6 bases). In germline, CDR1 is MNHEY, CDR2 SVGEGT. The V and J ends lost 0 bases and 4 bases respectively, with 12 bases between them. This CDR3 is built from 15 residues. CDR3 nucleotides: TGTGCCAGCAGTTACTCCCGGGAGATAAGAGAGACCCAGTACTTC. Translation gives CASSYSREIRETQYF.

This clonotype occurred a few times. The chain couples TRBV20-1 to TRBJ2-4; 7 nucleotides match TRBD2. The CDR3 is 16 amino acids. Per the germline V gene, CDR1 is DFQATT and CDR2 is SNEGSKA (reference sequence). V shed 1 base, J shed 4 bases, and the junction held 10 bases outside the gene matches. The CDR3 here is CSARVIAGGPKNIQYF. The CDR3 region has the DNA TGCAGTGCTAGAGTGATAGCGGGTGGGCCAAAAAACATTCAGTACTTC.

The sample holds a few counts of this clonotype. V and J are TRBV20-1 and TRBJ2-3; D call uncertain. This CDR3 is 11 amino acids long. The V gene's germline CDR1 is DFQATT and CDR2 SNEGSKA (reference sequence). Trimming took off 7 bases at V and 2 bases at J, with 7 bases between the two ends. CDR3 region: CSGWFTDTQYF. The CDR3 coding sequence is TGCAGTGGGTGGTTCACAGATACGCAGTATTTT.

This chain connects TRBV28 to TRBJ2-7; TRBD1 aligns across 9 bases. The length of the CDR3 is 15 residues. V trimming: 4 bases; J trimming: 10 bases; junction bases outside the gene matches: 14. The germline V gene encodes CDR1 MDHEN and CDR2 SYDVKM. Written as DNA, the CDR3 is TGTGCCAGCAGTTATCCGGACAGGGGACGAGAGACCCAGTACGTC. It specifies CASSYPDRGRETQYV.

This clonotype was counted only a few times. The CDR3 is CASSLTSGRFAGMDEQFF. The CDR3 coding sequence is TGTGCCAGCAGCCTGACTAGCGGGAGGTTTGCCGGTATGGATGAGCAGTTCTTC. The chain is built from TRBV3-1 and TRBJ2-1; TRBD2 aligns across 13 bases. The CDR3 length is 18 residues. J lost 8 bases, V lost 4 bases, and 14 bases had no gene match. From germline, CDR1 is LGHDT and CDR2 YNNKEL (reference sequence).

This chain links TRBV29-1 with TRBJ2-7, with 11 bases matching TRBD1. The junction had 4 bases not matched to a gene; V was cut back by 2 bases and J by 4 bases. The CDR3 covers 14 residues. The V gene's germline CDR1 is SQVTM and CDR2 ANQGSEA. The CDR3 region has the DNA TGCAGCGTTGAAAGGGGACAGGGGGGGTACGAGCAGTACTTC. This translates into CSVERGQGGYEQYF.

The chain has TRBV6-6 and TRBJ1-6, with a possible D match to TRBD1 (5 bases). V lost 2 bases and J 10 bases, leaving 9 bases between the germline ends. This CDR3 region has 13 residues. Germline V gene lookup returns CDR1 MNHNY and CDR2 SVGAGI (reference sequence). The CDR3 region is CASSYPRESPLHF. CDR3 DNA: TGTGCCAGCAGTTACCCCAGGGAATCACCCCTCCACTTT.

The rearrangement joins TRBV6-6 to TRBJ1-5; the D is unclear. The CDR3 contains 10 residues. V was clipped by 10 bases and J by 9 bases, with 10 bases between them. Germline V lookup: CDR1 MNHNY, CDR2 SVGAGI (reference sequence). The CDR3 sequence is CATSPAPQHF. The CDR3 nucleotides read TGTGCCACTTCACCGGCGCCCCAGCATTTT.